Listed below are T cell receptor beta chains from one sample, sequenced in a study of blood T cells in healthy people across ages. One entry per CDR3 protein, called by TCRdb with MiXCR from the 5' RACE reads. The top ten hold roughly 13% of the sample, which has 980,000 or so distinct CDR3 sequences, roughly 48% seen once. Sequenced sample: blood. All receptors derive from a man aged 30-40 years in good health. Both conserved end residues are part of each CDR3. D genes are given only for firm matches. Rows may omit the clone size; those that give it use once, few, many or a size class.

v_call	j_call	clone_size	d_call	cdr3_aa	cdr3_nt
TRBV4-1	TRBJ1-5	-	-	CASSQAFLAGTEGQPQHF	TGCGCCAGCAGCCAAGCTTTTCTGGCAGGGACGGAGGGTCAGCCCCAGCATTTT
TRBV28	TRBJ1-2	-	TRBD1	CASKPTGAGNYGYTF	TGTGCCAGCAAGCCGACAGGGGCGGGTAACTATGGCTACACCTTC
TRBV20-1	TRBJ2-1	once	TRBD2	CSAREDPSRTSSGTEQFF	TGCAGTGCTAGAGAAGATCCGAGCCGGACTAGCTCCGGCACTGAGCAGTTCTTC
TRBV29-1	TRBJ1-1	-	TRBD1	CSVGSDRGPGTEAFF	TGCAGCGTTGGGTCAGACAGGGGCCCGGGCACTGAAGCTTTCTTT
TRBV28	TRBJ2-3	-	-	CASSTTFGMGSGTDTQYF	TGTGCCAGCAGTACGACATTTGGAATGGGGTCGGGCACAGATACGCAGTATTTT
TRBV11-2	TRBJ2-7	-	-	CASSLGRENYEQYF	TGTGCCAGCAGCTTAGGCAGGGAAAACTACGAGCAGTACTTC
TRBV2	TRBJ2-1	-	-	CASSDSIGGFNEQFF	TGTGCCAGCAGTGATTCTATCGGAGGATTTAATGAGCAGTTCTTC
TRBV7-2	TRBJ1-5	-	TRBD1	CASSFQTGNQPQHF	TGTGCCAGCAGCTTTCAGACAGGGAACCAGCCCCAGCATTTT
TRBV7-2	TRBJ2-7	-	-	CASSLAQRGEQYF	TGTGCCAGCAGCTTAGCGCAGCGCGGCGAGCAGTACTTC
TRBV6-5	TRBJ2-1	few	-	CASSYSTTYNEQFF	TGTGCCAGCAGTTACTCGACTACTTACAATGAGCAGTTCTTC
TRBV9	TRBJ1-4	-	-	CASSVDGVGGNEKLFF	TGTGCCAGCAGCGTAGATGGTGTAGGTGGTAATGAAAAACTGTTTTTT
TRBV5-8	TRBJ1-2	many	TRBD1	CASSLTGNNYGYTF	TGTGCCAGCAGCCTGACAGGGAATAACTATGGCTACACCTTC
TRBV29-1	TRBJ2-6	many	-	CSVDSGARVLTF	TGCAGCGTTGATTCGGGGGCAAGGGTCCTGACTTTC
TRBV12-3/TRBV12-4	TRBJ2-7	-	-	CASSDPELGSYEQYF	TGTGCCAGCAGTGACCCTGAATTGGGCTCCTACGAGCAGTACTTC
TRBV3-1	TRBJ2-4	-	-	CASSHATGPRNIQYF	TGTGCCAGCAGCCATGCCACGGGGCCCCGAAACATTCAGTACTTC
TRBV7-6	TRBJ2-1	-	-	CASSHHSDEQFF	TGTGCCAGCAGCCACCACAGTGATGAGCAGTTCTTC
TRBV20-1	TRBJ1-2	-	-	CSRGYGYTF	TGCAGTCGTGGGTACGGCTACACCTTC
TRBV6-6	TRBJ1-1	-	-	CASSPNTGGYAEAFF	TGTGCCAGCAGCCCAAATACTGGGGGCTATGCTGAAGCTTTCTTT
TRBV28	TRBJ2-2	-	-	CASSYGKQSNTGELFF	TGTGCCAGCAGTTACGGGAAACAGAGCAACACCGGGGAGCTGTTTTTT
TRBV3-1	TRBJ2-7	-	-	CASSQDLPGAQYF	TGTGCCAGCAGCCAAGATCTTCCCGGGGCCCAGTACTTC
TRBV20-1	TRBJ2-3	-	-	CSAKSQGFTDTQYF	TGCAGTGCTAAATCACAGGGCTTCACAGATACGCAGTATTTT
TRBV30	TRBJ2-3	-	-	CAWARDSTDTQYF	TGTGCCTGGGCCCGGGACAGCACAGATACGCAGTATTTT
TRBV15	TRBJ1-2	-	-	CATSRGGGAYGYTF	TGTGCCACCAGCAGAGGTGGAGGGGCCTATGGCTACACCTTC
TRBV12-3/TRBV12-4	TRBJ2-1	-	TRBD2	CASRPLAGTYNEQFF	TGTGCCAGCAGGCCTCTAGCGGGGACTTACAATGAGCAGTTCTTC
TRBV4-2	TRBJ2-1	few	-	CASSQVVSVYNEQFF	TGTGCCAGCAGCCAAGTTGTGTCCGTCTACAATGAGCAGTTCTTC
TRBV10-2	TRBJ2-3	-	TRBD2	CASSESRGATDTQYF	TGCGCCAGCAGTGAGTCGCGGGGGGCCACAGATACGCAGTATTTT
TRBV7-2	TRBJ2-2	many	TRBD2	CASSLDPLAGNTGELFF	TGTGCCAGCAGCTTAGATCCCCTAGCGGGGAACACCGGGGAGCTGTTTTTT
TRBV29-1	TRBJ2-5	-	-	CSDSAALQETQYF	TGCAGCGATTCGGCCGCTCTCCAAGAGACCCAGTACTTC
TRBV25-1	TRBJ2-1	-	-	CASSESRSLDNEQFF	TGTGCCAGCAGTGAATCCCGCTCTCTTGACAATGAGCAGTTCTTC
TRBV28	TRBJ2-7	-	-	CASSLRYQVSPYEQYF	TGTGCCAGCAGTCTCCGATATCAGGTTTCACCCTACGAGCAGTACTTC
TRBV5-1	TRBJ2-3	-	-	CASRQPDPQAAQYF	TGCGCCAGCAGACAGCCGGACCCCCAAGCGGCGCAGTATTTT
TRBV7-2	TRBJ2-3	many	-	CASSLGQSDTQYF	TGTGCCAGCAGCTTAGGACAGTCAGATACGCAGTATTTT
TRBV7-2	TRBJ2-1	many	-	CASSFVQGRYNEQFF	TGTGCCAGCAGCTTTGTCCAGGGTCGCTACAATGAGCAGTTCTTC
TRBV27	TRBJ1-2	-	TRBD1	CASSLLAGTGGYGYTF	TGTGCCAGCAGTTTACTTGCGGGGACAGGGGGTTATGGCTACACCTTC
TRBV27	TRBJ1-2	many	TRBD1	CASNGRGHGGYTF	TGTGCCAGCAATGGCAGGGGGCATGGGGGCTACACCTTC
TRBV20-1	TRBJ2-1	few	-	CSAREMGGGAYNEQFF	TGCAGTGCTAGAGAAATGGGAGGGGGCGCCTACAATGAGCAGTTCTTC
TRBV5-1	TRBJ1-5	-	TRBD1	CAGSFEGARDQPQHF	TGCGCCGGCAGCTTTGAGGGGGCGAGGGATCAGCCCCAGCATTTT
TRBV28	TRBJ2-7	-	TRBD2	CASMPSGGYEQYF	TGTGCCAGCATGCCGAGCGGGGGCTACGAGCAGTACTTC
TRBV7-3	TRBJ2-3	-	-	CASSPGTVRDTQYF	TGTGCCAGCAGCCCAGGGACTGTCCGAGATACGCAGTATTTT
TRBV7-9	TRBJ2-7	-	-	CAGSDSSYEQYF	TGTGCCGGGTCGGACAGTTCCTACGAGCAGTACTTC
TRBV5-1	TRBJ1-3	-	-	CASSPTGLDSGNTIYF	TGCGCCAGCAGCCCTACCGGATTAGACTCTGGAAACACCATATATTTT
TRBV10-3	TRBJ2-1	-	-	CAIEEDSGYEQFF	TGTGCCATCGAAGAGGACAGCGGATACGAGCAGTTCTTC
TRBV10-3	TRBJ2-1	-	TRBD2	CAISPIVAGYYNEQFF	TGTGCCATCAGTCCTATTGTAGCGGGGTACTACAATGAGCAGTTCTTC
TRBV9	TRBJ2-7	-	TRBD1	CASSVASGQGLYEQYF	TGTGCCAGCAGCGTAGCTTCGGGACAGGGGCTCTACGAGCAGTACTTC
TRBV20-1	TRBJ2-5	few	-	CSARDPSMAQYF	TGCAGTGCTAGAGATCCCTCGATGGCCCAGTACTTC
TRBV20-1	TRBJ2-3	few	TRBD2	CSARDRLAGTTTDTQYF	TGCAGTGCTAGAGATCGGCTAGCGGGGACTACCACAGATACGCAGTATTTT
TRBV27	TRBJ2-3	few	-	CASSFWGDTQYF	TGTGCCAGCAGCTTCTGGGGGGATACGCAGTATTTT
TRBV29-1	TRBJ2-7	once	-	CSVVRDGGVYEQYF	TGCAGCGTTGTGCGGGATGGAGGAGTCTACGAGCAGTACTTC
TRBV12-3/TRBV12-4	TRBJ1-2	-	TRBD1	CASSPVTGLTVGGYTF	TGTGCCAGCAGTCCGGTGACAGGGTTGACCGTGGGTGGCTACACCTTC
TRBV20-1	TRBJ1-5	few	-	CSARGAANQPQHF	TGCAGTGCTAGAGGGGCAGCCAATCAGCCCCAGCATTTT
TRBV7-2	TRBJ1-2	-	-	CASNQDSISRGYTF	TGTGCCAGCAACCAGGACTCTATATCGAGAGGCTACACCTTC
TRBV6-5	TRBJ2-3	-	-	CASSYRASKGTDTQYF	TGTGCCAGCAGTTACCGGGCGTCAAAAGGCACAGATACGCAGTATTTT
TRBV2	TRBJ2-5	-	-	CASSSERLTQYF	TGTGCCAGCAGTTCGGAGCGCCTCACGCAGTACTTC
TRBV7-2	TRBJ1-1	-	TRBD1	CASSPIGTVDAEAFF	TGTGCCAGCAGCCCCATCGGGACAGTGGACGCTGAAGCTTTCTTT